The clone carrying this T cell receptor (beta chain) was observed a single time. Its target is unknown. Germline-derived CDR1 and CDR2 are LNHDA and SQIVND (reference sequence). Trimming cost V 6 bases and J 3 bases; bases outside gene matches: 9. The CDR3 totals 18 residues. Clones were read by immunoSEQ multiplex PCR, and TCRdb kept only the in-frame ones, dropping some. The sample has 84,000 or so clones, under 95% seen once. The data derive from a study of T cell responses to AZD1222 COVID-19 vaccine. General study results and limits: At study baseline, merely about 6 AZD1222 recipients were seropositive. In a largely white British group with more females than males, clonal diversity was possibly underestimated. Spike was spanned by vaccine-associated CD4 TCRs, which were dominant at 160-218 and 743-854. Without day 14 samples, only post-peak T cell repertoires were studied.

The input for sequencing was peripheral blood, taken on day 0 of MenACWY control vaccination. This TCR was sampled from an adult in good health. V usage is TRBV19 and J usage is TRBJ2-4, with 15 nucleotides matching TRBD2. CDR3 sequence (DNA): TGTGCCAGTAGCTTCGGACTAGCGGGGGGGTACGGCAAAAACATTCAGTACTTC. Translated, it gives CASSFGLAGGYGKNIQYF. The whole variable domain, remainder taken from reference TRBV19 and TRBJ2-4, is DGGITQSPKYLFRKEGQNVTLSCEQNLNHDAMYWYRQDPGQGLRLIYYSQIVNDFQKGDIAEGYSVSREKKESFPLTVTSAQKNPTAFYLCASSFGLAGGYGKNIQYFGAGTRLSVL.